These T cell receptor beta chains were read from a single sample in a study of CD8 T cells in Susac syndrome. TCRdb redid the calling of the immunoSEQ multiplex PCR reads with MiXCR, one entry per CDR3 protein. The repertoire holds about 150,000 distinct CDR3 sequences, with roughly 94% as singletons. The sequenced material came from CD4+ T cells from PBMCs. The receptor source for this set is a human donor in good health. The CDR3 runs from the conserved cysteine through the conserved F or W. The D gene is left open where the match is weak. Rows may omit the clone size; those that give it use once, few, many or a size class.

-	TRBV2	TRBJ1-2	-	CASSITGRGSYGYTF	TGTGCCAGCAGTATTACGGGCAGGGGTAGCTATGGCTACACCTTC
TRBD2	TRBV30	TRBJ2-7	-	CAWSGGLADISYEQYF	TGTGCCTGGAGTGGAGGACTAGCGGATATCTCCTACGAGCAGTACTTC
-	TRBV5-1	TRBJ2-2	-	CASSLDTELFF	TGCGCCAGCAGCTTGGATACAGAGCTGTTTTTT
-	TRBV5-1	TRBJ2-1	-	CASSEQGNEQFF	TGCGCCAGCAGCGAACAGGGCAATGAGCAGTTCTTC
TRBD2	TRBV3-1	TRBJ2-7	-	CASNQDGAGSSYEQYF	TGTGCCAGCAACCAAGATGGAGCGGGGAGCTCCTACGAGCAGTACTTC
-	TRBV5-4	TRBJ2-2	-	CASSPDRNGELFF	TGTGCCAGCAGCCCGGACCGAAACGGGGAGCTGTTTTTT
-	TRBV5-4	TRBJ1-1	few	CASSLERGRNTEAFF	TGTGCCAGCAGCTTGGAAAGGGGAAGGAACACTGAAGCTTTCTTT
-	TRBV7-9	TRBJ2-1	-	CASSPRGGSINEQFF	TGTGCCAGCAGCCCCAGGGGCGGGAGCATAAATGAGCAGTTCTTC
-	TRBV27	TRBJ1-5	-	CASRGRVEQPQHF	TGTGCCAGCAGGGGGAGGGTCGAACAGCCCCAGCATTTT
-	TRBV12-3/TRBV12-4	TRBJ2-7	-	CASSGPQPYEQYF	TGTGCCAGCAGTGGTCCACAACCCTACGAGCAGTACTTC
-	TRBV7-9	TRBJ2-1	-	CASSLPSRGGDLTYNEQFF	TGTGCCAGCAGCTTACCCTCTCGGGGAGGAGATCTGACGTACAATGAGCAGTTCTTC
-	TRBV27	TRBJ1-5	-	CASSPDMQVYQPQHF	TGTGCCAGCAGTCCGGACATGCAGGTCTATCAGCCCCAGCATTTT
-	TRBV24-1	TRBJ2-1	-	CATSDTGESYNEQFF	TGTGCCACCAGTGATACGGGAGAGTCTTACAATGAGCAGTTCTTC